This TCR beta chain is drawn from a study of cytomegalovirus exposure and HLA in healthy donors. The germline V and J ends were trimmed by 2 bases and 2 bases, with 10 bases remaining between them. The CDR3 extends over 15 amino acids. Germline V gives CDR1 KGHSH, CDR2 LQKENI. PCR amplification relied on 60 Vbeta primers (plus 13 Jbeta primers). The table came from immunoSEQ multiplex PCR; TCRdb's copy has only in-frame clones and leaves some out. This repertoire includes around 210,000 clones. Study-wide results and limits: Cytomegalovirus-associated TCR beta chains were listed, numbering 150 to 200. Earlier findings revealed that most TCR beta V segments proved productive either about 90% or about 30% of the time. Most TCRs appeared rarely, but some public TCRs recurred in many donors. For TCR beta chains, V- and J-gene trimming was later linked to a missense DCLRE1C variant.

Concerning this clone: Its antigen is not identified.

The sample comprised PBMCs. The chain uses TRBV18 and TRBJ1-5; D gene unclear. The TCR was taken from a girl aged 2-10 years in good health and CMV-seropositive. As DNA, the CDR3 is TGTGCCAGCTCACCAATGGAGAGGGGCAATCAGCCCCAGCATTTT. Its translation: CASSPMERGNQPQHF.